These T cell receptor beta chains were read from a single sample in a study of blood T cell repertoires in COVID-19. Data came from immunoSEQ multiplex PCR; TCRdb stores just in-frame clones and leaves some out. The sample holds tens of thousands of clones; roughly 90% are singletons and the top ten take about 1.7%. The sequencing input was peripheral blood. The receptor source for this set is a man in his 60s with acute or convalescent COVID-19. CDR3s include the opening cysteine and the closing phenylalanine or tryptophan. Fields, in order: D gene, J gene, V gene, clone size, CDR3 protein, CDR3 DNA. The D gene is left open where the match is weak. Size values are once, few and many counts, or a class for expanded clones, and some rows have none.

d_gene: .; j_gene: TRBJ2-7; v_gene: TRBV5-5; abundance: .; CDR3aa: CASNLRIQGSGEQYF; CDR3nt: TGTGCCAGCAACTTGAGAATCCAGGGATCCGGCGAGCAGTACTTC
d_gene: TRBD1; j_gene: TRBJ1-2; v_gene: TRBV24-1; abundance: .; CDR3aa: CATSGPHGTGGNYGYTF; CDR3nt: TGTGCCACCAGTGGACCCCATGGGACAGGGGGCAACTATGGCTACACCTTC
d_gene: TRBD1; j_gene: TRBJ1-5; v_gene: TRBV7-9; abundance: .; CDR3aa: CASSRDSINNQPQHF; CDR3nt: TGTGCCAGCAGCCGGGACAGCATAAACAATCAGCCCCAGCATTTT
d_gene: TRBD1; j_gene: TRBJ2-1; v_gene: TRBV5-1; abundance: .; CDR3aa: CASSLADRGIEQFF; CDR3nt: TGCGCCAGCAGCTTGGCCGACAGGGGGATTGAGCAGTTCTTC
d_gene: TRBD2; j_gene: TRBJ2-2; v_gene: TRBV11-2; abundance: .; CDR3aa: CASSATSGNTGELFF; CDR3nt: TGTGCCAGCAGCGCGACTAGCGGGAACACCGGGGAGCTGTTTTTT
d_gene: .; j_gene: TRBJ1-1; v_gene: TRBV3-1/TRBV3-2; abundance: .; CDR3aa: CASSPTSQAYTEAFF; CDR3nt: TGTGCCAGCAGCCCCACTTCACAGGCTTACACTGAAGCTTTCTTT
d_gene: .; j_gene: TRBJ1-4; v_gene: TRBV5-5; abundance: .; CDR3aa: CASSPGRANEKLFF; CDR3nt: TGTGCCAGCAGCCCTGGGAGGGCTAATGAAAAACTGTTTTTT
d_gene: .; j_gene: TRBJ1-5; v_gene: TRBV19; abundance: .; CDR3aa: CASSLETRGQPQHF; CDR3nt: TGTGCCAGTAGTCTCGAAACTCGAGGGCAGCCCCAGCATTTT
d_gene: TRBD1; j_gene: TRBJ1-1; v_gene: TRBV5-4; abundance: .; CDR3aa: CASSFSTGGADTEAFF; CDR3nt: TGTGCCAGCAGCTTCTCGACAGGGGGAGCGGACACTGAAGCTTTCTTT
d_gene: .; j_gene: TRBJ2-7; v_gene: TRBV7-2; abundance: once; CDR3aa: CASSLAVRSYEQYF; CDR3nt: TGTGCCAGCAGCTTAGCGGTTAGGAGCTACGAGCAGTACTTC
d_gene: TRBD1; j_gene: TRBJ2-7; v_gene: TRBV27; abundance: .; CDR3aa: CASSPRPGQAVYEQYF; CDR3nt: TGTGCCAGCAGCCCCCGTCCAGGACAGGCGGTCTACGAGCAGTACTTC
d_gene: TRBD1; j_gene: TRBJ2-2; v_gene: TRBV7-9; abundance: few; CDR3aa: CASSPDGTGYGGELFF; CDR3nt: TGTGCCAGCAGCCCAGATGGGACAGGGTATGGCGGGGAGCTGTTTTTT
d_gene: TRBD2; j_gene: TRBJ2-2; v_gene: TRBV11-3; abundance: .; CDR3aa: CASSSSGSSTGELFF; CDR3nt: TGTGCCAGCAGCTCTAGCGGGAGTTCAACCGGGGAGCTGTTTTTT
d_gene: TRBD1; j_gene: TRBJ2-2; v_gene: TRBV10-3; abundance: .; CDR3aa: CAISGRGGADTGELFF; CDR3nt: TGTGCCATCAGTGGAAGAGGGGGCGCCGACACCGGGGAGCTGTTTTTT
d_gene: .; j_gene: TRBJ1-1; v_gene: TRBV6-5; abundance: .; CDR3aa: CASSRQPPPFTEAFF; CDR3nt: TGTGCCAGCAGTAGACAGCCACCGCCGTTCACTGAAGCTTTCTTT
d_gene: .; j_gene: TRBJ1-4; v_gene: TRBV28; abundance: .; CDR3aa: CASSLRQRNEKLFF; CDR3nt: TGTGCCAGCAGTTTACGACAGCGTAATGAAAAACTGTTTTTT
d_gene: .; j_gene: TRBJ2-1; v_gene: TRBV18; abundance: .; CDR3aa: CASSPTRLGNNEQFF; CDR3nt: TGTGCCAGCTCACCAACCCGTCTAGGAAACAATGAGCAGTTCTTC
d_gene: .; j_gene: TRBJ1-2; v_gene: TRBV15; abundance: .; CDR3aa: CATSRAGSQAGYTF; CDR3nt: TGTGCCACCAGCAGGGCGGGATCTCAGGCTGGCTACACCTTC
d_gene: .; j_gene: TRBJ1-6; v_gene: TRBV11-1; abundance: .; CDR3aa: CASSSGSSPLHF; CDR3nt: TGTGCCAGCAGCTCCGGGAGTTCACCCCTCCACTTT
d_gene: .; j_gene: TRBJ1-1; v_gene: TRBV7-9; abundance: .; CDR3aa: CASSFNPGHQMNTEAFF; CDR3nt: TGTGCCAGCAGCTTCAATCCGGGACATCAGATGAACACTGAAGCTTTCTTT
d_gene: TRBD1; j_gene: TRBJ2-1; v_gene: TRBV19; abundance: .; CDR3aa: CASSMDRGTYNEQFF; CDR3nt: TGTGCCAGTAGTATGGACAGGGGAACCTACAATGAGCAGTTCTTC
d_gene: TRBD1; j_gene: TRBJ1-3; v_gene: TRBV9; abundance: .; CDR3aa: CASSVDRGPGNTIYF; CDR3nt: TGTGCCAGCAGCGTCGACAGGGGCCCTGGAAACACCATATATTTT
d_gene: .; j_gene: TRBJ2-1; v_gene: TRBV5-6; abundance: .; CDR3aa: CASSLGTQGPHEQFF; CDR3nt: TGTGCCAGCAGCTTGGGGACCCAGGGGCCCCATGAGCAGTTCTTC
d_gene: .; j_gene: TRBJ1-2; v_gene: TRBV2; abundance: .; CDR3aa: CASSEGPSGAAYGYTF; CDR3nt: TGTGCCAGCAGTGAGGGGCCCAGTGGGGCAGCCTATGGCTACACCTTC
d_gene: .; j_gene: TRBJ2-7; v_gene: TRBV13; abundance: few; CDR3aa: CASSLGLTPREQYF; CDR3nt: TGTGCCAGCAGCTTAGGCCTAACCCCCCGCGAGCAGTACTTC
d_gene: TRBD2; j_gene: TRBJ2-3; v_gene: TRBV2; abundance: .; CDR3aa: CASSAGTSGRGSDTQYF; CDR3nt: TGTGCCAGCAGTGCCGGGACTAGCGGGAGAGGGTCAGATACGCAGTATTTT
d_gene: .; j_gene: TRBJ2-7; v_gene: TRBV7-9; abundance: .; CDR3aa: CASSLDFPEQYF; CDR3nt: TGTGCCAGCAGCTTAGACTTTCCCGAGCAGTACTTC